A single sample is the source of the 9 T cell receptor beta chains below, sequenced in a study of cytomegalovirus exposure and HLA in healthy donors. Primers included in the PCR were 60 Vbeta and 13 Jbeta primers. Only in-frame clones appear in the TCRdb table, and some are missing; sequencing was by immunoSEQ multiplex PCR. The table lists some 150,000 clones, more than 75% of them singletons. Sample: PBMCs. Receptor source: a man aged 25-45 years in good health and CMV-seropositive.

The chain uses TRBV5-6 and TRBJ2-4; 8 bases line up with TRBD2. Looked up from germline, CDR1 is SGHDT and CDR2 is YYEEEE. This CDR3 comprises 14 residues. V dropped 1 base and J dropped 7; count of bases not matched to a gene: 4. In nucleotides, the CDR3 is TGTGCCAGCAGCTTGCCGGGGGGGCGGAACATTCAGTACTTC. It translates to CASSLPGGRNIQYF.

The chain is built from TRBV28 and TRBJ1-5; TRBD1 aligns across 7 bases. V lost 7 bases, J lost 5 bases, and 2 bases stayed unmatched. The CDR3 loop spans 12 amino acids. The germline CDR1 and CDR2 sequences are MDHEN and SYDVKM. The CDR3: CASTTGDQPQHF. The CDR3 bases are TGTGCCAGCACCACAGGGGATCAGCCCCAGCATTTT.

This clone came up once. The chain employs TRBV19 and TRBJ2-7, with a weak D call TRBD1 (5 bases). V was clipped by 0 bases and J by 6 bases, with 15 bases between them. This CDR3 region has 15 residues. Germline CDR1 is LNHDA and CDR2 is SQIVND (reference sequence). Here the CDR3 DNA reads TGTGCCAGTAGTATAGATGCGGCAGGGATACGCGAGCAGTACTTC. Protein: CASSIDAAGIREQYF.

The chain couples TRBV4-2 to TRBJ2-5; 11 bases map to TRBD2. CDR3 length equals 15 residues. Germline loops: CDR1 LGHNA, CDR2 YNFKEQ. J lost 11 bases, V lost 4 bases, and 12 bases had no gene match. The CDR3 DNA reads as TGTGCCAGCAGCCCCCCTAGCGGGAGGCAGCGAGAGCAGTACTTC. Amino acids: CASSPPSGRQREQYF.

This sequence joins TRBV9 and TRBJ2-5; tentative D call: TRBD1 (5 bases). Germline V CDR1 and CDR2: SGDLS, YYNGEE. The length of the CDR3 is 17 residues. Trimming took off 0 bases at V and 2 bases at J, with 17 bases between the two ends. The CDR3 sequence: CASSVAAAWGPQETQYF. The DNA of the CDR3 is TGTGCCAGCAGCGTAGCGGCGGCCTGGGGCCCTCAAGAGACCCAGTACTTC.

The gene calls are TRBV28 and TRBJ1-1, with D unresolved. Deletions cut 10 bases from V and 1 base from J, with 10 bases between. The CDR3 spans 12 residues. The germline gives CDR1 MDHEN, CDR2 SYDVKM. The CDR3 loop reads CAITTANTEAFF. The CDR3 bases are TGTGCCATTACAACAGCGAACACTGAAGCTTTCTTT.

This chain uses TRBV12-5 with TRBJ2-5, with D possibly TRBD1 on 7 matching bases. The CDR3 is 18 residues long. Germline V CDR1 and CDR2: LGHNT, FRNRAP. Trimming took 4 bases from V and 1 from J, leaving 22 bases between them. This chain's CDR3 is CASGSSLGGKGAQETQYF. CDR3 sequence (DNA): TGTGCTAGTGGTTCCTCCCTCGGGGGTAAGGGGGCCCAAGAGACCCAGTACTTC.

J is TRBJ2-5 and V is TRBV29-1; the D gene is possibly TRBD2 (6 bases). Germline assignment: CDR1 SQVTM and CDR2 ANQGSEA. The V and J ends lost 7 bases and 4 bases respectively, with 19 bases between them. There are 14 residues in the CDR3. CDR3 region: CSATPGDELETQYF. DNA of the CDR3: TGCAGCGCCACCCCGGGAGATGAGCTAGAGACCCAGTACTTC.

The V gene is TRBV19, the J gene TRBJ2-1; a weak D match, TRBD2 (6 bases). Germline V gives CDR1 LNHDA, CDR2 SQIVND (reference sequence). V lost 7 bases, J lost 5 bases, and 15 bases lay in between. This CDR3 contains 14 residues. The CDR3 sequence: CASTHSGWDNEQFF. Written as DNA, the CDR3 is TGTGCCAGTACCCATAGCGGATGGGACAATGAGCAGTTCTTC.